The rows below give T cell receptor beta chains drawn from one sample of a study of OX40 agonist ivuxolimab in advanced cancers. The method was immunoSEQ multiplex PCR; TCRdb's version includes in-frame clones alone and lacks a portion of them. The sample has fewer than 25,000 clones, approximately 81% seen once; the top ten hold roughly a quarter. Sequenced here: CD4+ or CD8+ T cells sorted from blood, sampled in a trial of the OX40 agonist ivuxolimab. These receptors all stem from an adult with an advanced solid tumor such as melanoma, head and neck, liver or kidney cancer. Each CDR3 is given with its conserved first and last residue. D genes are given only for firm matches. Expanded clones get a size class; other rows say once, few or many, or leave the size out.

>.|TRBD1|TRBV19|TRBJ2-7
CASSIRDRVDEQYF
TGTGCCAGTAGTATAAGGGACAGGGTTGACGAGCAGTACTTC
>once|.|TRBV7-9|TRBJ2-4
CASSQEKIRDCLYF
TGTGCCAGCAGCCAGGAGAAGATACGGGACTGCCTTTACTTC
>.|.|TRBV7-9|TRBJ1-2
CASSPPVAANYGYTF
TGTGCCAGCAGCCCACCGGTGGCAGCTAACTATGGCTACACCTTC
>.|.|TRBV5-6|TRBJ2-1
CASSLVGVDEQFF
TGTGCCAGCAGCTTGGTCGGGGTTGATGAGCAGTTCTTC
>.|.|TRBV18|TRBJ1-5
CASSPPAGQPQHF
TGTGCCAGCTCACCACCGGCCGGTCAGCCCCAGCATTTT
>.|.|TRBV27|TRBJ2-7
CASSLSAGTYEQYF
TGTGCCAGCAGTTTATCGGCAGGGACTTACGAGCAGTACTTC
>.|TRBD2|TRBV27|TRBJ2-1
CASDPTGTSAWGNEQFF
TGTGCCAGCGACCCTACCGGGACTAGCGCGTGGGGGAATGAGCAGTTCTTC
>.|TRBD2|TRBV11-3|TRBJ2-2
CASSLGASGTPGRAGELFF
TGTGCCAGCAGCTTAGGCGCCTCCGGGACGCCGGGGAGGGCCGGGGAGCTGTTTTTT
>medium-sized|.|TRBV27|TRBJ2-7
CASSLQGNEQYF
TGTGCCAGCAGCCTACAGGGAAACGAGCAGTACTTC
>once|.|TRBV4-1|TRBJ2-1
CASSQGPPEQFF
TGCGCCAGCAGCCAGGGTCCCCCCGAGCAGTTCTTC
>once|.|TRBV14|TRBJ2-2
CASCQTGENTGELFF
TGTGCCAGCTGTCAGACAGGAGAGAACACCGGGGAGCTGTTTTTT
>.|TRBD1|TRBV7-9|TRBJ2-5
CASSRTGGWETQYF
TGTGCCAGCAGCCGGACAGGGGGCTGGGAGACCCAGTACTTC
>.|TRBD2|TRBV19|TRBJ2-5
CASSGLADQETQYF
TGTGCCAGTAGTGGCCTAGCGGACCAAGAGACCCAGTACTTC
>.|TRBD1|TRBV28|TRBJ2-2
CASSLSRGTLNTGELFF
TGTGCCAGCAGTTTGTCCAGGGGGACCTTAAACACCGGGGAGCTGTTTTTT
>.|TRBD1|TRBV27|TRBJ2-7
CASSPGQGTFYEQYF
TGTGCCAGCAGTCCTGGACAGGGCACCTTCTACGAGCAGTACTTC
>.|TRBD1|TRBV4-3|TRBJ1-2
CASSQEWTGNLDGYTF
TGCGCCAGCAGCCAAGAATGGACAGGGAATTTGGATGGCTACACCTTC
>.|.|TRBV28|TRBJ2-3
CASSFWRGQVDTQYF
TGTGCCAGCAGTTTTTGGAGGGGGCAAGTAGATACGCAGTATTTT
>.|.|TRBV30|TRBJ2-1
CAWTSLGEQFF
TGTGCCTGGACTTCCCTGGGTGAGCAGTTCTTC
>.|TRBD2|TRBV28|TRBJ2-3
CASSSSTSGDFTDTQYF
TGTGCCAGCAGTTCCTCGACTAGCGGGGACTTCACAGATACGCAGTATTTT
>.|.|TRBV2|TRBJ1-1
CAGLTVKFSEAFF
TGTGCCGGATTGACAGTTAAGTTTTCTGAAGCTTTCTTT
>.|TRBD2|TRBV4-1|TRBJ2-7
CASSGPGLAKRDTYEQYF
TGCGCCAGCAGTGGGCCGGGACTAGCGAAAAGGGATACCTACGAGCAGTACTTC
>.|.|TRBV30|TRBJ2-1
CAWSPLANSYNEQFF
TGTGCCTGGAGCCCCCTAGCAAATTCCTACAATGAGCAGTTCTTC
>.|TRBD1|TRBV6-6|TRBJ1-4
CASSWTGATNEKLFF
TGTGCCAGCAGTTGGACAGGGGCCACTAATGAAAAACTGTTTTTT
>.|.|TRBV29-1|TRBJ2-7
CSVEALAYEQYF
TGCAGCGTTGAAGCGCTGGCCTACGAGCAGTACTTC
>.|TRBD1|TRBV7-8|TRBJ2-7
CASSPRQGPSYEQYF
TGTGCCAGCAGCCCTCGACAGGGGCCCTCATACGAGCAGTACTTC
>.|.|TRBV28|TRBJ2-5
CASSPDQEPQYF
TGTGCCAGCAGCCCAGACCAAGAGCCCCAGTACTTC
>.|.|TRBV6-5|TRBJ2-7
CASSYGGTVYEQYF
TGTGCCAGCAGTTACGGTGGGACTGTCTACGAGCAGTACTTC
>once|TRBD2|TRBV18|TRBJ2-7
CASSPPGLAEYEQYF
TGTGCCAGCTCACCGCCGGGACTAGCGGAATACGAGCAGTACTTC
>.|.|TRBV10-1|TRBJ2-3
CASSEADYTDTQYF
TGCGCCAGCAGTGAAGCCGACTACACAGATACGCAGTATTTT
>large|.|TRBV28|TRBJ1-1
CASSLEAAVSTEAFF
TGTGCCAGCAGTTTAGAGGCGGCAGTATCCACTGAAGCTTTCTTT
>.|.|TRBV10-2|TRBJ1-6
CASSGGGRSPLHF
TGCGCCAGCAGTGGGGGGGGGCGGTCACCCCTCCACTTT
>.|TRBD2|TRBV11-2|TRBJ2-1
CASTLAVGSYNEQFF
TGTGCCAGCACCCTAGCGGTTGGCTCCTACAATGAGCAGTTCTTC
>.|TRBD2|TRBV7-6|TRBJ2-1
CASSTGLAGVYNEQFF
TGTGCCAGCAGCACCGGACTAGCGGGAGTGTACAATGAGCAGTTCTTC
>.|TRBD1|TRBV5-6|TRBJ2-7
CASSRDREGYEQYF
TGTGCCAGCAGCCGCGACAGGGAAGGCTACGAGCAGTACTTC
>.|.|TRBV4-2|TRBJ2-5
CASSQGGGGGTQYF
TGTGCCAGCAGCCAAGGCGGAGGAGGCGGGACCCAGTACTTC